This T cell receptor beta chain was captured by sequencing in a study of T cell responses to AZD1222 COVID-19 vaccine. Repertoires were generated with immunoSEQ multiplex PCR, while TCRdb's copy carries only in-frame clones and drops some. This sample has 150,000 or so clones, with roughly 90% found just once. The V gene's germline CDR1 is SNHLY and CDR2 FYNNEI. CDR3 length equals 14 residues. V gave up 6 bases and J gave up 2 bases, with 11 bases separating them. The receptor's source is an adult who received the AZD1222 COVID-19 vaccine. The gene calls are TRBV2 and TRBJ1-5; no definite D call. Sequencing used peripheral blood, obtained 28 days after the second AZD1222 dose. CDR3 in amino acids: CASRERTGNQPQHF. The CDR3 bases are TGTGCCAGCAGAGAAAGGACGGGCAATCAGCCCCAGCATTTT.